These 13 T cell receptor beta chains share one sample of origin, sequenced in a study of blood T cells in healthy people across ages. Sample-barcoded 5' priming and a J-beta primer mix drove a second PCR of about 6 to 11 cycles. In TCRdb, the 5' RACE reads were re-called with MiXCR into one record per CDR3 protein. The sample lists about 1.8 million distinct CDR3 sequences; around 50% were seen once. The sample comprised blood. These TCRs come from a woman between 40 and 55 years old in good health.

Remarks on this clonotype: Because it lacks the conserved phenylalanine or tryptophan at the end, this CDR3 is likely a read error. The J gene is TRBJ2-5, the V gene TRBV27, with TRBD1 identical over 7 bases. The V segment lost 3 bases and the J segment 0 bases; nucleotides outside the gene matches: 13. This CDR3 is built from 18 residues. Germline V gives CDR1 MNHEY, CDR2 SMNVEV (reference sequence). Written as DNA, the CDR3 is TGTGCCAGCAGTTTTCTACCGACAGGGCCCCGGTACCAAGAGACCCAGTACTAC. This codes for CASSFLPTGPRYQETQYY.

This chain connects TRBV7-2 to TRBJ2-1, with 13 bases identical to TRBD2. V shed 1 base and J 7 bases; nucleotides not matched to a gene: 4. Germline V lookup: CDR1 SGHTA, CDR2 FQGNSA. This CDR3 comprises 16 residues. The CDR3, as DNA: TGTGCCAGCAGCTTAGATGGGACTAGCGGGGTTAATGAGCAGTTCTTC. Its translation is CASSLDGTSGVNEQFF.

The CDR3 bases are TGTGCCAGCTCCCCTGGGGTAGCGGGGCGTATGGATGAGCAGTTCTTC. It yields the protein CASSPGVAGRMDEQFF. This chain links TRBV2 with TRBJ2-1; 8 bases are a match to TRBD2. The CDR3 is made up of 16 amino acids. CDR1 is SNHLY and CDR2 is FYNNEI in the germline V gene. Trimming removed 8 bases from V and 8 bases from J; junction bases left unmatched: 17.

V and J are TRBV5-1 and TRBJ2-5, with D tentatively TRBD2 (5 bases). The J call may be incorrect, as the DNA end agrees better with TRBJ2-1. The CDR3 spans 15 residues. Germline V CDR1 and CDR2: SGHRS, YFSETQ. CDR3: CASSPGLSAQETQFF. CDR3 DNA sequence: TGCGCCAGCAGCCCAGGACTGAGCGCGCAAGAGACCCAGTTCTTC.

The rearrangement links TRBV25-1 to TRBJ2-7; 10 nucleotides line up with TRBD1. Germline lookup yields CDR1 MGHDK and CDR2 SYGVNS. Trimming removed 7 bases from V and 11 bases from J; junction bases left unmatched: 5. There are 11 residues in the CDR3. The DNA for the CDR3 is TGTGCCAGCACGGACAGGGGGGAGGAGTACTTC. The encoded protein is CASTDRGEEYF.

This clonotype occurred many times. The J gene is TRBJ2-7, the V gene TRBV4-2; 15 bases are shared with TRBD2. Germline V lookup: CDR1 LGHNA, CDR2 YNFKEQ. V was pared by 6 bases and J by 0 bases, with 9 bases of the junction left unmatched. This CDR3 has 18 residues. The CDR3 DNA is TGTGCCAGCAGACCGGGACTAGCGGGGGGAGGAGGCTCCTACGAGCAGTACTTC. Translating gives CASRPGLAGGGGSYEQYF.

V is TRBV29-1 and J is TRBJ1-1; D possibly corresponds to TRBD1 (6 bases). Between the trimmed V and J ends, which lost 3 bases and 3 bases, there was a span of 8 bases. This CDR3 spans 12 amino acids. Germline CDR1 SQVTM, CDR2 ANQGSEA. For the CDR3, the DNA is TGCAGCGTTGACACAGGGCACACTGAAGCTTTCTTT. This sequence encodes CSVDTGHTEAFF.

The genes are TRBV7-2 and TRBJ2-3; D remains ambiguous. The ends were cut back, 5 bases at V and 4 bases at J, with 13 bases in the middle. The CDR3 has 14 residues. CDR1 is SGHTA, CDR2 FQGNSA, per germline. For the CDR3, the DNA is TGTGCCAGCAGCCCCAGTACAGTTCCAGATACGCAGTATTTT. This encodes CASSPSTVPDTQYF.

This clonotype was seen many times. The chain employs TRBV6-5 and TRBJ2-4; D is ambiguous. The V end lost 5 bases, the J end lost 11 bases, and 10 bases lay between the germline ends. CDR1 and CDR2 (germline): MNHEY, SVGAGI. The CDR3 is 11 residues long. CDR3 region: CASSQGSVQYF. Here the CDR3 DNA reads TGTGCCAGCAGTCAAGGGTCAGTTCAGTACTTC.

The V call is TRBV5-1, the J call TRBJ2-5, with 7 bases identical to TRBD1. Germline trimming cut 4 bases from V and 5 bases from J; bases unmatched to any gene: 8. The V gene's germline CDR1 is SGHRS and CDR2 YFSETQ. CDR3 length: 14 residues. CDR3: CASSKTGVYETQYF. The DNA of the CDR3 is TGCGCCAGCAGCAAAACAGGGGTCTATGAGACCCAGTACTTC. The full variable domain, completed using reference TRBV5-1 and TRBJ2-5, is KAGVTQTPRYLIKTRGQQVTLSCSPISGHRSVSWYQQTPGQGLQFLFEYFSETQRNKGNFPGRFSGRQFSNSRSEMNVSTLELGDSALYLCASSKTGVYETQYFGPGTRLLVL.

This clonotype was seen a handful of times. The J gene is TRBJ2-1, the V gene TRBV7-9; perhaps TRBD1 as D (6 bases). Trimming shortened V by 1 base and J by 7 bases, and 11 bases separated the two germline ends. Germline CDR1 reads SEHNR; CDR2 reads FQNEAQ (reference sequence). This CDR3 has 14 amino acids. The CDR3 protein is CASSLVLTGNEQFF. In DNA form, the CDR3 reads TGTGCCAGCAGCTTAGTTCTCACAGGGAATGAGCAGTTCTTC. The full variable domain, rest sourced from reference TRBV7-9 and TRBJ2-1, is DTGVSQNPRHKITKRGQNVTFRCDPISEHNRLYWYRQTLGQGPEFLTYFQNEAQLEKSRLLSDRFSAERPKGSFSTLEIQRTEQGDSAMYLCASSLVLTGNEQFFGPGTRLTVL.

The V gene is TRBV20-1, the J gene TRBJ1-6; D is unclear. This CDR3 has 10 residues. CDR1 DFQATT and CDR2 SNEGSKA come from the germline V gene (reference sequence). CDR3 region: CSAENSPLHF. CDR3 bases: TGCAGCGCGGAGAATTCACCCCTCCACTTT.

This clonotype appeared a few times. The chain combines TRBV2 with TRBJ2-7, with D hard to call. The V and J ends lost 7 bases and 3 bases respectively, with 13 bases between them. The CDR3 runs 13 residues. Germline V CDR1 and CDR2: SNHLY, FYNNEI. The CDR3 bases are TGTGCCAGCAATCTCCCTCCTGTCTACGAGCAGTACTTC. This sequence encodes CASNLPPVYEQYF.